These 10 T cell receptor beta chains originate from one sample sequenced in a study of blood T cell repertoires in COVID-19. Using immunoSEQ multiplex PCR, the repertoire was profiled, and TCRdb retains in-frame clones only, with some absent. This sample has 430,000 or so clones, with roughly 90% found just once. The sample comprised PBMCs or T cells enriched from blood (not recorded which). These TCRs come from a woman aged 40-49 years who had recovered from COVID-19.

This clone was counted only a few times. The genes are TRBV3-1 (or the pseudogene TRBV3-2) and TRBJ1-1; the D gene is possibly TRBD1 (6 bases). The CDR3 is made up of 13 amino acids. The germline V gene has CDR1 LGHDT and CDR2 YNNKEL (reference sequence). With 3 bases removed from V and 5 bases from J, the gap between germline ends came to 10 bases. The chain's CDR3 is CASSQGHVTEAFF. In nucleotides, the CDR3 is TGTGCCAGCAGCCAGGGACACGTTACTGAAGCTTTCTTT.

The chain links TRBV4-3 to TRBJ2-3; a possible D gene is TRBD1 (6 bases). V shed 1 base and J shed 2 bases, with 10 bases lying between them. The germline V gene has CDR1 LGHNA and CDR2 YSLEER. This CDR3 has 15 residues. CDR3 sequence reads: CASSQATGYTDTQYF. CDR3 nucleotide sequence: TGCGCCAGCAGCCAAGCGACAGGATACACAGATACGCAGTATTTT.

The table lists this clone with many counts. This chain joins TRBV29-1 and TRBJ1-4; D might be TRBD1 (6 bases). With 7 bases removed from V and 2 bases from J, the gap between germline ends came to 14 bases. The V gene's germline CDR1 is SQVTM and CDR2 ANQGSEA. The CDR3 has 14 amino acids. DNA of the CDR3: TGCAGCGCCGGTAGCCAGGGGACTAATGAAAAACTGTTTTTT. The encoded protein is CSAGSQGTNEKLFF.

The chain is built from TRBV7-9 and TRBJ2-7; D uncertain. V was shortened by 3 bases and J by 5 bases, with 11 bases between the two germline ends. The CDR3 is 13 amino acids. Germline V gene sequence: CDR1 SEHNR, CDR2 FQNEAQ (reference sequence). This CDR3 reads CASSLALSDEQYF. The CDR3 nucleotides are TGTGCCAGCAGCTTGGCTTTGTCCGACGAGCAGTACTTC.

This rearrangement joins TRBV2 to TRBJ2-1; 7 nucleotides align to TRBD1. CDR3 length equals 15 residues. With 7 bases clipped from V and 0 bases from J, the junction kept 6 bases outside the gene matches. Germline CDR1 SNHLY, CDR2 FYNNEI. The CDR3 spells CASMTGQSSYNEQFF. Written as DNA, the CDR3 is TGTGCCAGCATGACGGGACAGAGCTCCTACAATGAGCAGTTCTTC.

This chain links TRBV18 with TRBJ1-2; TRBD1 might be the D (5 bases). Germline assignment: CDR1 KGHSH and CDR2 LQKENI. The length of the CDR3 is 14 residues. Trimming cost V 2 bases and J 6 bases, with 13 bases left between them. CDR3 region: CASSPGQGSHGYTF. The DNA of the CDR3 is TGTGCCAGCTCACCAGGACAAGGATCACATGGCTACACCTTC. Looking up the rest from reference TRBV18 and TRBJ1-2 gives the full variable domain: NAGVMQNPRHLVRRRGQEARLRCSPMKGHSHVYWYRQLPEEGLKFMVYLQKENIIDESGMPKERFSAEFPKEGPSILRIQQVVRGDSAAYFCASSPGQGSHGYTFGSGTRLTVV.

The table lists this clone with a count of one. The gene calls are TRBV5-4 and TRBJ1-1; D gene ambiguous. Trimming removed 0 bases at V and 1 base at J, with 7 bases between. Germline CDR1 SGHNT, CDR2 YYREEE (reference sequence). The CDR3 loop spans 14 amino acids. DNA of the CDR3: TGTGCCAGCAGCTTGGATATGAGGAACACTGAAGCTTTCTTT. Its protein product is CASSLDMRNTEAFF.

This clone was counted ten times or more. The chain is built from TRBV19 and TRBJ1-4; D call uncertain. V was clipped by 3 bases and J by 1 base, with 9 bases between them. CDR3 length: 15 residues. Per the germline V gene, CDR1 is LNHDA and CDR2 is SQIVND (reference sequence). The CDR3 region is CASSIFYETNEKLFF. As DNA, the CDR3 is TGTGCCAGTAGTATTTTCTATGAAACTAATGAAAAACTGTTTTTT.

CDR3 DNA: TGTGCCAGCAGCTTAGCGCGTTGGGGGCTGGATCGACGGACTGAAGCTTTCTTT. Translation gives CASSLARWGLDRRTEAFF. The J gene is TRBJ1-1, the V gene TRBV11-2, with a tentative D call TRBD1 (6 bases). Germline V CDR1 and CDR2: SGHAT, FQNNGV. Between the trimmed V and J ends, which lost 1 base and 5 bases, there was a span of 23 bases. The CDR3 is made up of 18 amino acids. Variable domain in full (rest from reference TRBV11-2 and TRBJ1-1): EAGVAQSPRYKIIEKRQSVAFWCNPISGHATLYWYQQILGQGPKLLIQFQNNGVVDDSQLPKDRFSAERLKGVDSTLKIQPAKLEDSAVYLCASSLARWGLDRRTEAFFGQGTRLTVV.

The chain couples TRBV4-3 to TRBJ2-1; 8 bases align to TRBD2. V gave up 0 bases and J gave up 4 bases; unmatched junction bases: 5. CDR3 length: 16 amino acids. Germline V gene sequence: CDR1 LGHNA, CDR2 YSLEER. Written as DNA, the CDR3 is TGCGCCAGCAGCCAAGATCGGGCTAGCGGGTACAATGAGCAGTTCTTC. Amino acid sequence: CASSQDRASGYNEQFF.